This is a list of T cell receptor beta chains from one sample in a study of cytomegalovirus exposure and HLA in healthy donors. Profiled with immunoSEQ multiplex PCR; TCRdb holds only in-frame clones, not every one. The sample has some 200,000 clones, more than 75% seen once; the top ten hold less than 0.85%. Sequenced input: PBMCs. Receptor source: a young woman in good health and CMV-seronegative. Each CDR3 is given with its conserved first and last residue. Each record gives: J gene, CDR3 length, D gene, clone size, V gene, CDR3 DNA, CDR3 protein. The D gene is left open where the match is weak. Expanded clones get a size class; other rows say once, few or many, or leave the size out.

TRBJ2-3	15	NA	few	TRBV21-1	TGTGCCAGCAGCGCGTGGGACAGGGGAACAGATACGCAGTATTTT	CASSAWDRGTDTQYF
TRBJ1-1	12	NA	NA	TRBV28	TGTGCCAGCAGTCCCGAGTACACTGAAGCTTTCTTT	CASSPEYTEAFF
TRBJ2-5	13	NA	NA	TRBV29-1	TGCAGCATTACGCAACTAGCACTAGAGACCCAGTACTTC	CSITQLALETQYF
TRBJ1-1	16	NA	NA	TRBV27	TGTGCCAGCAGTCCTCCGGATCTATACCTCGGGACTGAAGCTTTCTTT	CASSPPDLYLGTEAFF
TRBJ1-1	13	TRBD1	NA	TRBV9	TGTGCCAGCAGCGGTCAGACAGGGTCAATGGCTTTCTTT	CASSGQTGSMAFF
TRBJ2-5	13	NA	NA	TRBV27	TGTGCCAGCCCCAGTCGGGTCGTCGAGACCCAGTACTTC	CASPSRVVETQYF
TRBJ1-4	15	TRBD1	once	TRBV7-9	TGTGCCAGCAGCTCGGCAGGGGGCTCGAATGAAAAACTGTTTTTT	CASSSAGGSNEKLFF
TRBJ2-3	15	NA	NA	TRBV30	TGTGCCTGGAGTGCCCAGGGATTGAGTACAGATACGCAGTATTTT	CAWSAQGLSTDTQYF
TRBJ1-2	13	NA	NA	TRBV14	TGTGCCAGCAGCCAAGCCGCTAACTATGGCTACACCTTC	CASSQAANYGYTF
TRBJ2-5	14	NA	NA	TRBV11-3	TGTGCCAGCAGCTCCCGACAGGATCAAGAGACCCAGTACTTC	CASSSRQDQETQYF
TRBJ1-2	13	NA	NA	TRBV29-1	TGCAGCGTTGAAGGTCAGACTAACTATGGCTACACCTTC	CSVEGQTNYGYTF
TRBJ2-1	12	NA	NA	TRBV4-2	TGTGCCAGCAGCCCGGGACACCACGAGCAGTTCTTC	CASSPGHHEQFF
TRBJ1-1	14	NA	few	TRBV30	TGTGCCTGGACACCACTCAGGGAAAACACTGAAGCTTTCTTT	CAWTPLRENTEAFF
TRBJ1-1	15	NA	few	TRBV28	TGTGCCAGCAGTACCAGCGGGGGGAAGAACACTGAAGCTTTCTTT	CASSTSGGKNTEAFF
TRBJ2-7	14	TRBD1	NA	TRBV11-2	TGTGCCAGCAGCTTAGATCAGGGGGCGGTCGAGCAGTACTTC	CASSLDQGAVEQYF
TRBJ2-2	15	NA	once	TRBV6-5	TGTGCCAGCACCTACCGGCGGCCGAACACCGGGGAGCTGTTTTTT	CASTYRRPNTGELFF
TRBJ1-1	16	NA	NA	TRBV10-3	TGTGCCATCAGTGAGTTACGTGCAGACATGAACACTGAAGCTTTCTTT	CAISELRADMNTEAFF
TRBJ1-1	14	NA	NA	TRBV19	TGTGCCAGTAGTATCGGGGATATAGAAACTGAAGCTTTCTTT	CASSIGDIETEAFF
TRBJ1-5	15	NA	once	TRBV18	TGTGCCAGCTCACCCCGACAGAATAGCAATCAGCCCCAGCATTTT	CASSPRQNSNQPQHF
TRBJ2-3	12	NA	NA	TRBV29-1	TGCAGCGTTGACCAGAACACAGATACGCAGTATTTT	CSVDQNTDTQYF
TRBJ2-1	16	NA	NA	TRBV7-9	TGTGCCAGCAGCTTTCGCACGAGAAGCTCCTACAATGAGCAGTTCTTC	CASSFRTRSSYNEQFF
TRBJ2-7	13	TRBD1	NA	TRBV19	TGTGCCAGATTGACAGGGGGTCGCCACGAGCAGTACTTC	CARLTGGRHEQYF
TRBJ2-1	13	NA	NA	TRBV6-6	TGTGCCAGCACGTTCTGGGCGGGGAATGAGCAGTTCTTC	CASTFWAGNEQFF
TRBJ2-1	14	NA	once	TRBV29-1	TGCAGCGTTGCTCGGGGGAGCTCCTACAATGAGCAGTTCTTC	CSVARGSSYNEQFF
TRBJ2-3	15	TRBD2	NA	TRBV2	TGTGCCAGCGCGGGACTAGCGGGTTTCACAGATACGCAGTATTTT	CASAGLAGFTDTQYF
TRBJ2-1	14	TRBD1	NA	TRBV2	TGTGCCAGCAAAAGACAGGGAACGGACAATGAGCAGTTCTTC	CASKRQGTDNEQFF
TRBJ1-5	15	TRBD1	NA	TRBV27	TGTGCCAGCAGCCCCTACAGGGGGGACAATCAGCCCCAGCATTTT	CASSPYRGDNQPQHF
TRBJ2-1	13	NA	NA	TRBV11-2	TGTGCCAGCAGCTTAGGCAGAAACAATGAGCAGTTCTTC	CASSLGRNNEQFF
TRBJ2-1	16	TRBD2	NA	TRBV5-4	TGTGCCAGCAGTTCAAATACGGGATTTAGCGGGAGCGAGCAGTTCTTC	CASSSNTGFSGSEQFF
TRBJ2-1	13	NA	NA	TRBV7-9	TGTGCCAGTACCGCCGGGTTGTTCAATGAGCAGTTCTTC	CASTAGLFNEQFF
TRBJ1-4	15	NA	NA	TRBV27	TGTGCCAGCAGTTTAGAGGGGGGGACTAATGAAAAACTGTTTTTT	CASSLEGGTNEKLFF
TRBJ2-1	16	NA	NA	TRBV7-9	TGTGCCAGCAGTAGGGGGAATACAGGAACGTACAATGAGCAGTTCTTC	CASSRGNTGTYNEQFF
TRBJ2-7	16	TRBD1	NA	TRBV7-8	TGTGCCAGCAGCTTCCCCGGGACAGGGCCAAACTACGAGCAGTACTTC	CASSFPGTGPNYEQYF
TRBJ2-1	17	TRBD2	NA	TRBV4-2	TGTGCCAGCAGCCAAGATGAGACTAGCGGGAGGGGAAATGAGCAGTTCTTC	CASSQDETSGRGNEQFF
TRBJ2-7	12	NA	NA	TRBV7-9	TGTGCCAGCAGCTTTGAGTCGACAGAGCAGTACTTC	CASSFESTEQYF
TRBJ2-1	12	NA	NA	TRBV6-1	TGTGCCAGCTTACAACGCCATGGTGAGCAGTTCTTC	CASLQRHGEQFF
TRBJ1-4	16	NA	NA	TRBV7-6	TGTGCCAGCAGCCCCAGACAGGCTGTTATTAATGAAAAACTGTTTTTT	CASSPRQAVINEKLFF
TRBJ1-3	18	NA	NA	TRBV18	TGTGCCAGCTCACCATTTCCTGCAGGGGAGTTTTCTGGAAACACCATATATTTT	CASSPFPAGEFSGNTIYF
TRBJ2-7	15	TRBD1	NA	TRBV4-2	TGTGCCAGCAGCCTCTACTGGACAGGGGGCGACGAGCAGTACTTC	CASSLYWTGGDEQYF